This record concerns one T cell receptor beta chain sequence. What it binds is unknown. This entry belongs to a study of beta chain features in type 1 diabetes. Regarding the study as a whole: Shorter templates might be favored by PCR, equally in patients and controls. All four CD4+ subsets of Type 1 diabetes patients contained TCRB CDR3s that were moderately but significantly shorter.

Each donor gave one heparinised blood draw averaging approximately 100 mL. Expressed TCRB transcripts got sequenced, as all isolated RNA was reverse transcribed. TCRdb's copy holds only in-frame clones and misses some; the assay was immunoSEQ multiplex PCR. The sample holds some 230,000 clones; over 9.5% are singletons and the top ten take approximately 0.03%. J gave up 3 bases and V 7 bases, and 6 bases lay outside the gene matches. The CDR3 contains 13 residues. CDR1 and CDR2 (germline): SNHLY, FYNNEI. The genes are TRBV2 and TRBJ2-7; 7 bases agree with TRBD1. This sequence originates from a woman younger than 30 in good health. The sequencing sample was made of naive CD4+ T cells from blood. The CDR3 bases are TGTGCCAGCACGGGGACAGTGTACTACGAGCAGTACTTC. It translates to CASTGTVYYEQYF.